The rows below give T cell receptor beta chains drawn from one sample of a study of T cells in Graves' hyperthyroidism and ophthalmopathy. MiXCR was run by TCRdb on the multiplex PCR reads, yielding one entry per CDR3 protein. The data hold a few hundred thousand distinct CDR3 sequences, with around 21% observed a single time. Sequencing was carried out using blood. The receptors derive from a man aged 18 to 35 with Graves' hyperthyroidism. The CDR3 runs from the conserved cysteine through the conserved F or W. The D gene is left open where the match is weak. The size field is filled for only some rows; it gives once, few, many or a size class.

d_call	v_call	clone_size	j_call	cdr3_aa	cdr3_nt
NA	TRBV28	few	TRBJ1-5	CASSDGGFGNQPQHF	TGTGCCAGCAGTGATGGGGGTTTTGGGAATCAGCCCCAGCATTTT
NA	TRBV28	many	TRBJ1-2	CASSLPGAGQMTINGYTF	TGTGCCAGCAGTTTACCCGGAGCCGGACAGATGACTATTAATGGCTACACCTTC
NA	TRBV6-4	many	TRBJ2-7	CARSYEQYF	TGTGCCAGGTCCTACGAGCAGTACTTC
NA	TRBV2	NA	TRBJ1-2	CASTLRGGGGYTF	TGTGCCAGCACCCTCCGGGGGGGTGGTGGCTACACCTTC
TRBD1	TRBV9	many	TRBJ2-2	CASSTTGGSDTGELFF	TGTGCCAGCAGCACGACAGGGGGCTCGGACACCGGGGAGCTGTTTTTT
NA	TRBV7-9	NA	TRBJ2-7	CASSLGTTGEQYF	TGTGCCAGCAGCTTAGGGACGACAGGCGAGCAGTACTTC
NA	TRBV3-1	few	TRBJ1-2	CASSQEYRDYYGYTF	TGTGCCAGCAGCCAAGAGTACAGGGATTACTATGGCTACACCTTC
TRBD1	TRBV6-5	many	TRBJ2-6	CASSSGTGPSGANVLTF	TGTGCCAGCAGTTCCGGGACAGGGCCATCTGGGGCCAACGTCCTGACTTTC
NA	TRBV11-3	few	TRBJ1-5	CASSLRGSYSNQPQHF	TGTGCCAGCAGCTTAAGAGGGTCCTATAGCAATCAGCCCCAGCATTTT
TRBD1	TRBV3-1	NA	TRBJ1-1	CASSQTGTGNTEAFF	TGTGCCAGCAGCCAGACCGGGACAGGGAACACTGAAGCTTTCTTT
NA	TRBV3-1	many	TRBJ2-5	CASSQAGETQYF	TGTGCCAGCAGCCAAGCCGGGGAGACCCAGTACTTC
NA	TRBV12-3/TRBV12-4	NA	TRBJ2-5	CASSKSGRQETQYF	TGTGCCAGCAGTAAATCGGGCCGCCAAGAGACCCAGTACTTC
NA	TRBV4-1	many	TRBJ2-5	CASSQAAGRVGETQYF	TGCGCCAGCAGCCAAGCCGCGGGAAGGGTAGGAGAGACCCAGTACTTC
NA	TRBV5-1	few	TRBJ1-2	CASSSEMGELRNTF	TGCGCCAGCAGCTCCGAGATGGGGGAACTCCGGAACACCTTC
NA	TRBV20-1	many	TRBJ1-2	CSARDQDSYGYTF	TGCAGTGCTAGAGATCAGGACAGCTATGGCTACACCTTC
NA	TRBV6-5	many	TRBJ2-5	CASRLGRRMETQYF	TGTGCCAGCAGGCTAGGGCGGAGAATGGAGACCCAGTACTTC
TRBD1	TRBV11-2	many	TRBJ1-2	CASSSRDSSYGYTF	TGTGCCAGCAGCTCCCGGGACAGTTCCTATGGCTACACCTTC
NA	TRBV6-1	many	TRBJ1-3	CASSESPGARNTIYF	TGTGCCAGCAGTGAATCCCCAGGGGCTCGAAACACCATATATTTT
TRBD1	TRBV20-1	NA	TRBJ1-5	CSAQGARNQPQHF	TGCAGTGCCCAGGGGGCGCGCAATCAGCCCCAGCATTTT
NA	TRBV4-1	few	TRBJ2-7	CASSQDRVSEQYF	TGCGCCAGCAGCCAAGACAGGGTCTCCGAGCAGTACTTC
TRBD1	TRBV2	NA	TRBJ1-5	CASSGGQGLRPQHF	TGTGCCAGCAGTGGGGGACAGGGGCTCCGTCCCCAGCATTTT
NA	TRBV5-8	few	TRBJ2-7	CASSLGVPPHEQYF	TGTGCCAGCAGCTTGGGGGTCCCCCCACACGAGCAGTACTTC
TRBD1	TRBV11-2	many	TRBJ1-2	CASSSGQLYGYTF	TGTGCCAGCAGCTCGGGACAGCTCTATGGCTACACCTTC
NA	TRBV19	many	TRBJ1-5	CASSIGWRDQPQHF	TGTGCCAGTAGTATCGGGTGGCGGGATCAGCCCCAGCATTTT
TRBD1	TRBV15	NA	TRBJ2-7	CATSSEGTGGSYEQYF	TGTGCCACCAGCAGTGAAGGGACAGGGGGCTCCTACGAGCAGTACTTC
NA	TRBV2	many	TRBJ2-7	CASSSPGTRYEQYF	TGTGCCAGCAGTTCGCCCGGGACACGCTACGAGCAGTACTTC
NA	TRBV9	many	TRBJ2-7	CASSATDGLGYEQYF	TGTGCCAGCAGCGCAACGGACGGGCTCGGATACGAGCAGTACTTC
NA	TRBV27	many	TRBJ1-3	CASSPKGTGNTIYF	TGTGCCAGCAGTCCTAAGGGGACTGGAAACACCATATATTTT
TRBD2	TRBV20-1	NA	TRBJ2-7	CSVALAGYEQYF	TGCAGTGTCGCGCTAGCGGGGTACGAGCAGTACTTC
TRBD2	TRBV12-3/TRBV12-4	NA	TRBJ2-7	CASSLAGTISYEQYF	TGTGCCAGCAGTTTAGCCGGGACTATTAGCTACGAGCAGTACTTC
NA	TRBV5-5	many	TRBJ2-7	CASRSFGGGAEYEQYF	TGTGCCAGCAGAAGTTTCGGAGGGGGCGCCGAATACGAGCAGTACTTC
NA	TRBV11-1	NA	TRBJ2-2	CASSSPSQRVNTEELFF	TGTGCCAGCAGCTCCCCGTCACAGAGAGTGAACACCGAGGAGCTGTTTTTT
NA	TRBV11-2	NA	TRBJ1-1	CASSSGRGGNTEAFF	TGTGCCAGCAGCTCTGGGCGGGGCGGGAACACTGAAGCTTTCTTT
NA	TRBV2	many	TRBJ1-2	CASSIATGIYGYTF	TGTGCCAGCAGTATCGCTACAGGGATCTATGGCTACACCTTC
TRBD1	TRBV20-1	NA	TRBJ1-6	CSARGQGVNSPLHF	TGCAGTGCTAGAGGACAGGGGGTAAATTCACCCCTCCACTTT
NA	TRBV10-3	many	TRBJ1-2	CAISGRAERIDGYTF	TGTGCCATCTCGGGCAGGGCGGAGCGGATCGATGGCTACACCTTC
NA	TRBV2	many	TRBJ2-7	CASRGDRYEQYF	TGTGCCAGCAGAGGGGACCGCTACGAGCAGTACTTC
TRBD2	TRBV20-1	many	TRBJ2-5	CSARPLSSGGPQYF	TGCAGTGCTAGACCTCTATCTAGCGGGGGACCTCAGTACTTC
NA	TRBV6-1	few	TRBJ1-3	CASRADGNTIYF	TGTGCCAGCAGAGCGGATGGAAACACCATATATTTT
NA	TRBV28	NA	TRBJ2-7	CASRRTTYEQYF	TGTGCCAGTCGTCGGACAACCTACGAGCAGTACTTC
NA	TRBV29-1	few	TRBJ1-1	CSVELWGRKTEAFF	TGCAGCGTTGAACTCTGGGGGAGGAAAACTGAAGCTTTCTTT
TRBD1	TRBV20-1	few	TRBJ2-5	CSAYTGGETQYF	TGCAGTGCTTATACAGGGGGTGAGACCCAGTACTTC
NA	TRBV30	few	TRBJ2-7	CASSGGMGGEQYF	TGTGCCTCCTCAGGGGGGATGGGGGGCGAGCAGTACTTC
NA	TRBV30	many	TRBJ1-2	CAWRRVTGNYGYTF	TGTGCCTGGAGGCGAGTCACAGGGAACTATGGCTACACCTTC
NA	TRBV6-1	NA	TRBJ2-7	CASGPAGYEQYF	TGTGCCAGCGGGCCGGCGGGCTACGAGCAGTACTTC
NA	TRBV29-1	NA	TRBJ1-1	CSVEWDSHEDAFF	TGCAGCGTTGAATGGGACTCCCATGAGGATGCTTTCTTT
NA	TRBV27	many	TRBJ2-5	CASWVQRMEETQYF	TGTGCCAGCTGGGTTCAACGGATGGAGGAGACCCAGTACTTC
NA	TRBV10-3	many	TRBJ2-5	CAISESRGRETQYF	TGTGCCATCAGTGAGTCGAGGGGCCGAGAGACCCAGTACTTC
TRBD2	TRBV4-1	few	TRBJ2-7	CASSHQAGDLSYGQYF	TGCGCCAGCAGCCACCAAGCGGGGGACCTCTCCTACGGGCAGTACTTC
TRBD1	TRBV14	NA	TRBJ1-1	CASSRRTGMNTEAFF	TGTGCCAGCAGCCGAAGGACAGGAATGAACACTGAAGCTTTCTTT
NA	TRBV11-2	few	TRBJ2-7	CASTLGPLATLHEQYF	TGTGCCAGCACCCTCGGACCACTAGCTACTCTCCACGAGCAGTACTTC
NA	TRBV6-1	many	TRBJ2-2	CASSAQGPPSGELFF	TGTGCCAGCAGTGCCCAGGGACCCCCCTCCGGGGAGCTGTTTTTT
NA	TRBV4-2	few	TRBJ2-7	CASSQGNYEQYF	TGTGCCAGCAGCCAAGGCAACTACGAGCAGTACTTC
TRBD1	TRBV2	many	TRBJ2-7	CASTRQGEAYEQYF	TGTGCCAGCACTCGACAGGGGGAGGCCTACGAGCAGTACTTC
TRBD1	TRBV6-2/TRBV6-3	NA	TRBJ1-2	CASSSWTGGWTINYGYTF	TGTGCCAGCAGTTCTTGGACAGGGGGCTGGACGATTAACTATGGCTACACCTTC
TRBD1	TRBV20-1	NA	TRBJ1-1	CSADTGTANTEAFF	TGCAGTGCTGATACCGGGACAGCGAACACTGAAGCTTTCTTT
TRBD2	TRBV27	many	TRBJ2-2	CASTPSGGVRTGELFF	TGTGCCAGCACCCCTAGCGGGGGGGTGAGAACCGGGGAGCTGTTTTTT
NA	TRBV12-3/TRBV12-4	many	TRBJ1-1	CASSYDRINTEAFF	TGTGCCAGCAGCTACGACAGGATAAACACTGAAGCTTTCTTT
NA	TRBV6-5	many	TRBJ1-1	CAGREWGTEAFF	TGTGCCGGGCGGGAATGGGGGACTGAAGCTTTCTTT
NA	TRBV5-5	few	TRBJ1-5	CASSLIAGVSNQPQHF	TGTGCCAGCAGCTTGATCGCCGGAGTAAGCAATCAGCCCCAGCATTTT